This TCR beta chain came from a study of T cell responses to AZD1222 COVID-19 vaccine. Profiling relied on immunoSEQ multiplex PCR, and the TCRdb table lists in-frame clones only, not all of them. Of about 120,000 clones listed, about nine tenths are singletons. The CDR3 loop spans 17 amino acids. Germline CDR1 reads MNHEY; CDR2 reads SVGEGT. J lost 3 bases, V lost 4 bases, and 9 bases had no gene match. This clonotype originated in an adult in good health. Specimen: peripheral blood, collected on day 0 of AZD1222 vaccination. The V gene is TRBV6-2 or TRBV6-3, the J gene TRBJ2-2, with TRBD2 matching over 9 bases. The CDR3: CASSFLLAGEYTGELFF. The DNA of the CDR3 is TGTGCCAGCAGTTTCTTATTAGCGGGGGAGTACACCGGGGAGCTGTTTTTT.